This record looks at one T cell receptor beta chain sequence and its context. The sample belongs to a study of blood T cell repertoires in COVID-19. Generated by immunoSEQ multiplex PCR, the TCRdb table keeps only in-frame clones and is missing some. Counted here are roughly 120,000 clones, 75% to 90% occurring once; the ten biggest clones make up 7.7%. Trimming pared 4 bases from V and 3 bases from J, leaving 10 bases between. CDR3 size: 13 residues. Germline V gives CDR1 LNHDA, CDR2 SQIVND (reference sequence). The sequencing input was peripheral blood. J is TRBJ2-7 and V is TRBV19; D unclear. This TCR derives from a human donor in a cohort sampled during active COVID-19. The CDR3 spells CASSTTVNYEQYF. The CDR3 nucleotides read TGTGCCAGTAGTACCACAGTGAACTACGAGCAGTACTTC. The entire variable domain, with the rest obtained from reference TRBV19 and TRBJ2-7, is as follows: DGGITQSPKYLFRKEGQNVTLSCEQNLNHDAMYWYRQDPGQGLRLIYYSQIVNDFQKGDIAEGYSVSREKKESFPLTVTSAQKNPTAFYLCASSTTVNYEQYFGPGTRLTVT.